The rows below give T cell receptor beta chains drawn from one sample of a study of shared clonotypes between healthy human individuals. Sequencing used immunoSEQ multiplex PCR; TCRdb keeps in-frame clones, though not all of them. The sample lists fewer than 650,000 clones, about 79% seen once, with 10% to 15% in the top ten. The sample consisted of PBMCs. Every receptor here comes from a woman in her forties in good health. Some clones in this sample may be carry-over from other donors' samples. The CDR3 runs from the conserved cysteine through the conserved F or W. D genes are given only for firm matches. Clone size is not always given. Where it is, it says once, few, many or a class for expanded clones.

J: TRBJ2-7
D: TRBD2
size: few
V: TRBV9
CDR3: CASSPSGTSYEQYF
DNA: TGTGCCAGCAGCCCTTCCGGGACTAGCTACGAGCAGTACTTC

J: TRBJ1-2
D: NA
size: once
V: TRBV27
CDR3: CASSLSWGTLMDYGYTF
DNA: TGTGCCAGCAGTTTATCGTGGGGGACCTTAATGGACTATGGCTACACCTTC

J: TRBJ1-5
D: NA
size: NA
V: TRBV10-3
CDR3: CAISERPAVQPQHF
DNA: TGTGCCATCAGTGAGAGGCCAGCCGTCCAGCCCCAGCATTTT

J: TRBJ2-3
D: TRBD2
size: NA
V: TRBV7-9
CDR3: CASSFPTSGSTDTQYF
DNA: TGTGCCAGCAGCTTCCCGACTAGCGGAAGCACAGATACGCAGTATTTT

J: TRBJ1-3
D: NA
size: NA
V: TRBV28
CDR3: CASSPLGNTIYF
DNA: TGTGCCAGCAGTCCCCTTGGAAACACCATATATTTT

J: TRBJ2-3
D: NA
size: NA
V: TRBV10-3
CDR3: CAISVGGEGTDTQYF
DNA: TGTGCCATCAGTGTGGGGGGCGAGGGCACAGATACGCAGTATTTT

J: TRBJ2-2
D: TRBD1
size: many
V: TRBV5-1
CDR3: CASSFNGQGNTGELFF
DNA: TGCGCCAGCAGCTTTAATGGACAGGGGAACACCGGGGAGCTGTTTTTT

J: TRBJ1-2
D: TRBD1
size: NA
V: TRBV18
CDR3: CASSPSADRGAFYGYTF
DNA: TGTGCCAGCTCACCATCTGCCGACAGGGGGGCTTTCTATGGCTACACCTTC

J: TRBJ2-5
D: NA
size: NA
V: TRBV9
CDR3: CASSVGQGETQYF
DNA: TGTGCCAGCAGCGTAGGGCAGGGAGAGACCCAGTACTTC

J: TRBJ1-1
D: NA
size: few
V: TRBV19
CDR3: CASSTVSGTEAFF
DNA: TGTGCCAGTAGTACGGTGTCCGGTACTGAAGCTTTCTTT

J: TRBJ1-1
D: NA
size: few
V: TRBV28
CDR3: CASSLEETEAFF
DNA: TGTGCCAGCAGTTTGGAAGAAACTGAAGCTTTCTTT

J: TRBJ2-3
D: TRBD1
size: NA
V: TRBV19
CDR3: CATRTGLGSTDTQYF
DNA: TGTGCCACCAGGACAGGGTTAGGCAGCACAGATACGCAGTATTTT

J: TRBJ2-1
D: NA
size: NA
V: TRBV30
CDR3: CAWSVGSGGPYNEQFF
DNA: TGTGCCTGGAGTGTTGGTAGCGGAGGACCCTACAATGAGCAGTTCTTC

J: TRBJ1-1
D: NA
size: NA
V: TRBV7-9
CDR3: CASSSTWTDEAFF
DNA: TGTGCCAGCAGCTCTACCTGGACTGATGAAGCTTTCTTT

J: TRBJ2-1
D: TRBD2
size: NA
V: TRBV18
CDR3: CASSPPAPSGRVHEQFF
DNA: TGTGCCAGCTCACCACCGGCGCCTAGCGGGAGGGTACATGAGCAGTTCTTC

J: TRBJ1-1
D: NA
size: NA
V: TRBV5-7
CDR3: CASSVRGAGRVNTEAFF
DNA: TGTGCCAGCAGCGTGCGGGGGGCAGGGCGGGTGAACACTGAAGCTTTCTTT

J: TRBJ2-3
D: TRBD2
size: NA
V: TRBV7-8
CDR3: CASRLAGHSTDTQYF
DNA: TGTGCCAGCAGATTAGCGGGCCACTCAACAGATACGCAGTATTTT

J: TRBJ1-5
D: NA
size: NA
V: TRBV28
CDR3: CASSFTPNQPQHF
DNA: TGTGCCAGCAGTTTTACCCCCAATCAGCCCCAGCATTTT

J: TRBJ1-1
D: TRBD1
size: NA
V: TRBV25-1
CDR3: CASSTRQGTEAFF
DNA: TGTGCCAGCAGTACCCGACAGGGTACTGAAGCTTTCTTT

J: TRBJ1-2
D: NA
size: NA
V: TRBV7-9
CDR3: CASSLEGHTNYGYTF
DNA: TGTGCCAGCAGCTTGGAGGGGCACACTAACTATGGCTACACCTTC

J: TRBJ2-3
D: NA
size: NA
V: TRBV7-6
CDR3: CASSLVSGGSWTDTQYF
DNA: TGTGCCAGCAGCTTAGTGAGTGGCGGGTCTTGGACAGATACGCAGTATTTT

J: TRBJ2-7
D: TRBD2
size: NA
V: TRBV28
CDR3: CATASGRPYEQYF
DNA: TGTGCCACCGCTAGCGGGCGGCCCTACGAGCAGTACTTC

J: TRBJ2-1
D: NA
size: NA
V: TRBV6-4
CDR3: CASSVEGGSYNEQFF
DNA: TGTGCCAGCAGTGTTGAGGGGGGGTCCTACAATGAGCAGTTCTTC

J: TRBJ1-5
D: NA
size: many
V: TRBV30
CDR3: CAWSAGPRRQPQHF
DNA: TGTGCCTGGAGTGCCGGACCTCGCCGTCAGCCCCAGCATTTT

J: TRBJ2-7
D: TRBD2
size: NA
V: TRBV7-2
CDR3: CASSKGAGGMGEQYF
DNA: TGTGCCAGCAGCAAGGGAGCGGGAGGGATGGGCGAGCAGTACTTC

J: TRBJ2-5
D: TRBD2
size: NA
V: TRBV7-9
CDR3: CASSLGTSGTLGETQYF
DNA: TGTGCCAGCAGCCTCGGGACTAGCGGGACACTTGGGGAGACCCAGTACTTC

J: TRBJ1-3
D: NA
size: few
V: TRBV18
CDR3: CASSPIGNTIYF
DNA: TGTGCCAGCTCACCAATAGGAAACACCATATATTTT

J: TRBJ2-3
D: NA
size: NA
V: TRBV20-1
CDR3: CSANEGDTQYF
DNA: TGCAGTGCCAATGAGGGGGATACGCAGTATTTT

J: TRBJ1-2
D: NA
size: NA
V: TRBV5-4
CDR3: CASSLDRDTNYGYTF
DNA: TGTGCCAGCAGCTTGGACAGGGACACTAACTATGGCTACACCTTC

J: TRBJ1-5
D: NA
size: NA
V: TRBV14
CDR3: CASSQDRYQPQHF
DNA: TGTGCCAGCAGCCAAGACAGATATCAGCCCCAGCATTTT

J: TRBJ1-1
D: NA
size: NA
V: TRBV2
CDR3: CASSEARNTEAFF
DNA: TGTGCCAGCAGTGAAGCGCGGAACACTGAAGCTTTCTTT

J: TRBJ1-1
D: TRBD1
size: NA
V: TRBV10-3
CDR3: CAMGTGGSNTEAFF
DNA: TGTGCCATGGGGACAGGGGGATCGAACACTGAAGCTTTCTTT

J: TRBJ2-7
D: TRBD1
size: NA
V: TRBV5-1
CDR3: CASSNPTGVEQYF
DNA: TGCGCCAGCAGCAACCCGACAGGGGTCGAGCAGTACTTC

J: TRBJ1-2
D: NA
size: once
V: TRBV6-5
CDR3: CASRGDGNYGYTF
DNA: TGTGCCAGCAGGGGGGATGGTAACTATGGCTACACCTTC

J: TRBJ1-5
D: TRBD1
size: once
V: TRBV19
CDR3: CASSPGKRQGAVVAQHF
DNA: TGTGCCAGTAGTCCCGGGAAAAGACAGGGGGCCGTGGTGGCCCAGCATTTT

J: TRBJ2-7
D: NA
size: few
V: TRBV2
CDR3: CASSRQLYEQYF
DNA: TGTGCCAGCAGTAGGCAGCTCTACGAGCAGTACTTC

J: TRBJ2-1
D: TRBD2
size: few
V: TRBV2
CDR3: CASRVLAGGSEQFF
DNA: TGTGCCAGCAGAGTACTAGCGGGAGGTAGTGAGCAGTTCTTC

J: TRBJ2-7
D: TRBD1
size: NA
V: TRBV6-1
CDR3: CASRTGGLPHEQYF
DNA: TGTGCCAGCAGAACAGGGGGCCTTCCCCACGAGCAGTACTTC

J: TRBJ2-3
D: NA
size: NA
V: TRBV19
CDR3: CASSIDIWGRTDTQYF
DNA: TGTGCCAGTAGTATAGATATCTGGGGAAGAACAGATACGCAGTATTTT

J: TRBJ1-1
D: TRBD1
size: NA
V: TRBV6-5
CDR3: CASSRDRGVNTEAFF
DNA: TGTGCCAGCAGTAGGGACAGGGGGGTGAACACTGAAGCTTTCTTT

J: TRBJ2-7
D: NA
size: NA
V: TRBV7-8
CDR3: CASSFVSEGLYEQYF
DNA: TGTGCCAGCAGTTTCGTTAGCGAGGGCTTATACGAGCAGTACTTC

J: TRBJ1-1
D: NA
size: NA
V: TRBV4-1
CDR3: CASSQLLQGYTEAFF
DNA: TGCGCCAGCAGCCAACTACTACAGGGTTACACTGAAGCTTTCTTT

J: TRBJ2-2
D: NA
size: NA
V: TRBV2
CDR3: CASSAPKAANTGELFF
DNA: TGTGCCAGCAGTGCTCCCAAGGCCGCGAACACCGGGGAGCTGTTTTTT

J: TRBJ2-1
D: TRBD2
size: NA
V: TRBV11-2
CDR3: CASSWRTSSYNEQFF
DNA: TGTGCCAGCAGCTGGAGGACTAGCTCCTACAATGAGCAGTTCTTC

J: TRBJ2-5
D: NA
size: few
V: TRBV29-1
CDR3: CSVALSQGGETQYF
DNA: TGCAGCGTTGCCCTCTCACAGGGTGGAGAGACCCAGTACTTC

J: TRBJ2-1
D: NA
size: NA
V: TRBV7-2
CDR3: CASSLLGSSYNEQFF
DNA: TGTGCCAGCAGCTTATTAGGGAGCTCCTACAATGAGCAGTTCTTC

J: TRBJ2-7
D: NA
size: many
V: TRBV16
CDR3: CASSPQVSMQYF
DNA: TGTGCCAGCAGCCCCCAGGTGTCAATGCAGTACTTC

J: TRBJ2-7
D: NA
size: NA
V: TRBV10-2
CDR3: CASSEGGNPYEQYF
DNA: TGCGCCAGCAGTGAGGGTGGGAACCCCTACGAGCAGTACTTC

J: TRBJ2-3
D: TRBD2
size: once
V: TRBV7-3
CDR3: CASSRSGRDTDTQYF
DNA: TGTGCCAGCAGCCGCAGCGGGAGGGACACAGATACGCAGTATTTT

J: TRBJ1-1
D: TRBD1
size: few
V: TRBV6-1
CDR3: CASSERPSDRVGTEAFF
DNA: TGTGCCAGCAGTGAACGTCCCAGTGACAGGGTTGGCACTGAAGCTTTCTTT

J: TRBJ2-1
D: NA
size: NA
V: TRBV7-8
CDR3: CASSLGLIENNEQFF
DNA: TGTGCCAGCAGCTTAGGACTAATAGAAAACAATGAGCAGTTCTTC